This T cell receptor (beta chain) derives from a study of T cell clonality in common variable immunodeficiency. CDR3 length: 14 residues. CDR1 and CDR2 from the germline V gene are MNHEY and SVGEGT. With 4 bases clipped from V and 2 bases from J, the junction kept 4 bases outside the gene matches. Overall study results and limits: In common variable immunodeficiency, TCR beta chains reportedly carried fewer deletions and N-nucleotide insertions.

Assay used: immunoSEQ multiplex PCR; TCRdb lists only in-frame clones, some missing. Singletons are absent from the sample, which has about 12,000 clones. This clone was counted a few times. The antigen remains undetermined. The sequenced fragment ends 3 residues before the CDR3 boundary, so the rest is inferred from the germline J gene. The sequenced sample was peripheral blood mononuclear cells. The chain recombines TRBV6-2 or TRBV6-3 with TRBJ1-2; 7 bases fit TRBD1. The receptor comes from a human donor with common variable immunodeficiency. CDR3 loop: CASSFRDRNYGYTF. The sequenced CDR3 bases are TGTGCCAGCAGTTTCCGGGACAGAAACTATGGC.